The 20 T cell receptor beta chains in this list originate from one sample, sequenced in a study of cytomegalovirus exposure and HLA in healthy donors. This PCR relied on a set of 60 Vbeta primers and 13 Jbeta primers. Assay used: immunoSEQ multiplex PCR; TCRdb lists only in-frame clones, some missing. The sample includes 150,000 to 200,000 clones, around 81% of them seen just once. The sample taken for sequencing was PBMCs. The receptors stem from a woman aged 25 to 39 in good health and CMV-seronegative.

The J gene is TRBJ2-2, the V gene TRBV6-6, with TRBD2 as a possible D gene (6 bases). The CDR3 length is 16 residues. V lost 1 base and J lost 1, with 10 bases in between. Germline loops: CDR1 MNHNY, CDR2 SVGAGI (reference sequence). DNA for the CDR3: TGTGCCAGCAGTTACTGGGCGGGAAAGAACACCGGGGAGCTGTTTTTT. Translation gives CASSYWAGKNTGELFF.

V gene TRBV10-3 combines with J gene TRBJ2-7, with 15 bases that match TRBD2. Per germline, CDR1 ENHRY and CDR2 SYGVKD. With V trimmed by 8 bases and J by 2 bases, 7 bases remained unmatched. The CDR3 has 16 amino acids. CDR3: CAIGTSGRPQTYEQYF. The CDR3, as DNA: TGTGCCATCGGGACTAGCGGGAGGCCGCAGACCTACGAGCAGTACTTC.

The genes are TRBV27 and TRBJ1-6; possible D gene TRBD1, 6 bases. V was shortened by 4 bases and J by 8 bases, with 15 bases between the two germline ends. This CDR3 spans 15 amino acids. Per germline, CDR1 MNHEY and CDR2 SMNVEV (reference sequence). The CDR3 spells CASSSQGSEDSPLHF. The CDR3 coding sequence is TGTGCCAGCAGTTCACAGGGAAGTGAAGATTCACCCCTCCACTTT.

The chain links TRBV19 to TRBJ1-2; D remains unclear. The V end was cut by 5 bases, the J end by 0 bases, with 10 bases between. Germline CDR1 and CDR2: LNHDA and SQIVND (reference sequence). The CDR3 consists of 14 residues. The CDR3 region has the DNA TGTGCCAGTAGTCTCCGGGAAACTAACTATGGCTACACCTTC. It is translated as CASSLRETNYGYTF.

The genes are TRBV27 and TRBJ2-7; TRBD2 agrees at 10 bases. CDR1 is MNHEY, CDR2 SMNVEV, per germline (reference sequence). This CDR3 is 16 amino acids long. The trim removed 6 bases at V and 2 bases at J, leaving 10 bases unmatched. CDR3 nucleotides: TGTGCCAGCAGCGGGGGGAGACTAGCGGGCCCCTACGAGCAGTACTTC. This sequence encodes CASSGGRLAGPYEQYF.

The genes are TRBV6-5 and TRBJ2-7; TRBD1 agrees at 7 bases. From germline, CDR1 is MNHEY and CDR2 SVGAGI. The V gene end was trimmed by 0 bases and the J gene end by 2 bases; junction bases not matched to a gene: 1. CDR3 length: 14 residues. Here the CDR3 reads CASSYSGGTYEQYF. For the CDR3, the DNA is TGTGCCAGCAGTTACTCAGGGGGCACCTACGAGCAGTACTTC.

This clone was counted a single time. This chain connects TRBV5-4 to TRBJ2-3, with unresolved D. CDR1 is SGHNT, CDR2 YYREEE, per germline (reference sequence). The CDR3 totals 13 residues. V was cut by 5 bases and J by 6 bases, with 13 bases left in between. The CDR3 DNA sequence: TGTGCCAGCAGACCGGCAGGTGCGGATACGCAGTATTTT. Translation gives CASRPAGADTQYF.

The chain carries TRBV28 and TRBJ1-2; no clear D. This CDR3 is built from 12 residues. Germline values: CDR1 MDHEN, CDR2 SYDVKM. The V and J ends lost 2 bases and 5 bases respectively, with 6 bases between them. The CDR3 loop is CASSLVAYGYTF. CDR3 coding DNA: TGTGCCAGCAGTTTAGTAGCGTATGGCTACACCTTC.

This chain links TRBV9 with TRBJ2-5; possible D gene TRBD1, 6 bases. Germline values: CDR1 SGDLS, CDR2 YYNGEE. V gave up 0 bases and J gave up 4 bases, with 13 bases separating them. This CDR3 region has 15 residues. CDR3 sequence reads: CASSVAGAGAETQYF. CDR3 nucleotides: TGTGCCAGCAGCGTAGCAGGGGCAGGGGCAGAGACCCAGTACTTC.

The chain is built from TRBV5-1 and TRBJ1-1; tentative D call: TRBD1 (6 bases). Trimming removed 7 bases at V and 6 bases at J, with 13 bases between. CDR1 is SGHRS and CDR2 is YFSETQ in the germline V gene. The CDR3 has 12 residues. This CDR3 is CASGFNRAEAFF. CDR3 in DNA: TGCGCCAGCGGGTTCAACAGGGCTGAAGCTTTCTTT.

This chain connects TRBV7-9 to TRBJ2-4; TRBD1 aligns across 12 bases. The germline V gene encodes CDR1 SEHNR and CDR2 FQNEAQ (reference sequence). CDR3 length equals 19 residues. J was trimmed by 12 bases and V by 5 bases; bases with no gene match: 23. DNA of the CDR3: TGTGCCAGCAGCGTGTCCGGGACAGGGGGCGGAGGGTGGCTCGACAGTCAGTACTTC. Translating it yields CASSVSGTGGGGWLDSQYF.

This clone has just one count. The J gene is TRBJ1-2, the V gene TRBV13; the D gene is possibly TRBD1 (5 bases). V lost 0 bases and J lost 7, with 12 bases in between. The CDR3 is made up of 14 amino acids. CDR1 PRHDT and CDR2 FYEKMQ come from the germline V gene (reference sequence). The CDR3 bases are TGTGCCAGCAGCTTAGGAGACAGAAGGGGTGGCTACACCTTC. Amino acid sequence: CASSLGDRRGGYTF.

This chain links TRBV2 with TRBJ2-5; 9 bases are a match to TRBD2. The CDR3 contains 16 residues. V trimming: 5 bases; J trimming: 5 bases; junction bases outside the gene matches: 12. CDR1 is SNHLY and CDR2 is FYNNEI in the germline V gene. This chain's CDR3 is CASSRGLARGWETQYF. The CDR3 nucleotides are TGTGCCAGCAGTCGAGGACTAGCGAGAGGATGGGAGACCCAGTACTTC.

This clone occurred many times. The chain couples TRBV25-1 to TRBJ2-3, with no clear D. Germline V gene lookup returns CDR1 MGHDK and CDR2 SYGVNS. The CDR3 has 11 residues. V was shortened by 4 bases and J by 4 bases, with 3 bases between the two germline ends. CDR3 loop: CASSGADTQYF. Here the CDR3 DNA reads TGTGCCAGCAGTGGCGCAGATACGCAGTATTTT.

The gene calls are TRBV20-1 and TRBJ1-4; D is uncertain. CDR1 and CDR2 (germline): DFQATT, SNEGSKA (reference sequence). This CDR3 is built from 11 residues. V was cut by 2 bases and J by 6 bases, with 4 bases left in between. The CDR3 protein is CSARTDEKLFF. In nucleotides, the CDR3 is TGCAGTGCTAGAACGGATGAAAAACTGTTTTTT.

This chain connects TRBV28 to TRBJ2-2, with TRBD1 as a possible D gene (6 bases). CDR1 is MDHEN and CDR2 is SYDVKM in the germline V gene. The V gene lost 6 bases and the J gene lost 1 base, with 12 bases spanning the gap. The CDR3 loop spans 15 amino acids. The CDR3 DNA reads TGTGCCAGCAGCCGACCGGGACAGAACACCGGGGAGCTGTTTTTT. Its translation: CASSRPGQNTGELFF.

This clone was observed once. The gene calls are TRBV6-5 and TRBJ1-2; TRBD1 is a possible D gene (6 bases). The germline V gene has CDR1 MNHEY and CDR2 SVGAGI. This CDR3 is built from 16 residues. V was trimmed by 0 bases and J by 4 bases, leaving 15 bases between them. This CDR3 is CASSYSLQGGSYGYTF. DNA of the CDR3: TGTGCCAGCAGTTACTCACTACAGGGCGGGAGCTATGGCTACACCTTC.

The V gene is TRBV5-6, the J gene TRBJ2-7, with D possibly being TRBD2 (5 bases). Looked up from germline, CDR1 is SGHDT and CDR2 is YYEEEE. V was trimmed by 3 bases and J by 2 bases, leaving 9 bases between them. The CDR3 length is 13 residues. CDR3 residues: CASSSTNPYEQYF. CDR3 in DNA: TGTGCCAGCAGCTCGACTAACCCCTACGAGCAGTACTTC.

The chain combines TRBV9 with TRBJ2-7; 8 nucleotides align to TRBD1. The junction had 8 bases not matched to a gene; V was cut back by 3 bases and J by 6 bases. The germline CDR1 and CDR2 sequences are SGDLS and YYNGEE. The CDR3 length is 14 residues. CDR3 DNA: TGTGCCAGCAGCGCGGGACAGGCAGCTTTCGAGCAGTACTTC. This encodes CASSAGQAAFEQYF.

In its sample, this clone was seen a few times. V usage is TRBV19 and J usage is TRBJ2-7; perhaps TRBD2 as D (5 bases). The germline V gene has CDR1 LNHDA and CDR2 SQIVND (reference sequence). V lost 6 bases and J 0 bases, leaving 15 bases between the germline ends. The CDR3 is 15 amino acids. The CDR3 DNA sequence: TGTGCCAGTAGCCGGACTTTCCAAAGCTCCTACGAGCAGTACTTC. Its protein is CASSRTFQSSYEQYF.